Each of the 3 T cell receptor beta chains below was sequenced from the same sample in a study of spatial heterogeneity in lung cancer (dated 2019 in TCRdb). Study-level results and caveats: A correlation was observed between the number of expanded intratumoral alpha and beta TCRs and the tumor nonsynonymous mutation count.

The intended sense of this specimen's time point label: sample taken at primary tumor resection. For these TCRs, the target antigens are not known. To prepare the library, 5' RACE was applied. TCRdb records NextSeq 500 as the sequencer. TCRdb reanalyzed the raw reads on its own, using fastp at Q25 for trimming and MiXCR for clone calling, and kept in-frame beta chains. For every CDR3 protein sequence, its rows merge into one entry that carries the most common genes and DNA. This sample is represented by about 13,000 distinct CDR3 sequences; roughly 5% of them were singletons. Jointly, the top ten make up 20% to 25% of the sample. Specimen: lung tumor tissue, collected at surgery. These receptors all stem from a male donor with early-stage non-small cell lung cancer.

Comment on this clonotype: A library made for alpha chains picked up this beta chain off target, so its size means little. The chain couples TRBV4-1 to TRBJ2-3; 8 nucleotides match TRBD1. V shed 0 bases and J 5 bases; nucleotides not matched to a gene: 7. Germline V lookup: CDR1 MGHRA, CDR2 YSYEKL. The CDR3 runs 16 residues. The CDR3 DNA follows: TGCGCCAGCAGCCAAGATTGGACCAGGGGGCAAGATACGCAGTATTTT. It specifies CASSQDWTRGQDTQYF.

This clonotype has just a few counts. A much larger clone lies a single base off, so this may be a read error. Within a library made for alpha chains, this beta chain is off target, and its count is uninformative. The chain couples TRBV7-9 to TRBJ2-5; D tentatively reads TRBD1 or TRBD2 (6 bases each). Germline CDR1 and CDR2: SEHNR and FQNEAQ (reference sequence). The length of the CDR3 is 13 residues. Trimming cost V 8 bases and J 5 bases, with 15 bases left between them. The CDR3 coding sequence is TGTGCCAGCCAGCTGGGGGGCGGGGAGACCCAGTACTTC. It yields the protein CASQLGGGETQYF.

This clonotype came up many times. For a library built for alpha chains, this beta chain is a stray read; little rests on its size. Written as DNA, the CDR3 is TGTGCCAGCAGATGGGGACAGGGGGCCGCGGCTTTCTTT. Translation: CASRWGQGAAAFF. J is TRBJ1-1 and V is TRBV25-1, with 12 bases that match TRBD1. Germline lookup yields CDR1 MGHDK and CDR2 SYGVNS. After removal of 6 bases from V and 11 bases from J, the junction contained 7 bases not matched to a gene. This CDR3 contains 13 residues.